This TCR beta chain was observed in a study of T cells of healthy individuals. This CDR3 has 13 amino acids. Trimming shortened V by 6 bases and J by 6 bases, and 15 bases separated the two germline ends. The germline V gene encodes CDR1 DFQATT and CDR2 SNEGSKA (reference sequence). This clonotype appeared many times. TCRdb ran MiXCR on the 5' RACE reads and lists one entry per CDR3 protein. This table holds 85,000 to 100,000 distinct CDR3 sequences, approximately 18% found once. The TCR comes from a human donor in good health. V is TRBV20-1 and J is TRBJ2-1; D unresolved. CDR3 sequence (DNA): TGCAGTGCCCCCGAAACTGGATTCAATGAGCAGTTCTTC. Its translation: CSAPETGFNEQFF.